The 29 T cell receptor beta chains listed next were all sequenced from one sample in a study of T cell repertoires in cytomegalovirus infection. One entry per CDR3 protein, called by TCRdb with MiXCR from the reads. The sample yields roughly 100,000 distinct CDR3 sequences, 16% seen once. Material for sequencing was PBMCs. These receptor sequences come from a human donor in good health (CMV status not recorded). Some clones in this sample may be carry-over from other donors' samples.

In its sample, this clonotype was seen many times. This chain connects TRBV7-9 to TRBJ2-5; D is uncertain. The CDR3 totals 13 residues. Looked up from germline, CDR1 is SEHNR and CDR2 is FQNEAQ (reference sequence). Trimming took 3 bases from V and 5 from J, leaving 10 bases between them. CDR3 in DNA: TGTGCCAGCAGCTTGTCGCTATGGGAGACCCAGTACTTC. Amino acids: CASSLSLWETQYF.

This clonotype was seen repeatedly, ten times or more. The chain uses TRBV20-1 and TRBJ1-5; D may be TRBD1 (5 bases). Trimming left V 4 bases short and J 7 bases short, with 11 bases between. CDR1 and CDR2 from the germline V gene are DFQATT and SNEGSKA (reference sequence). This CDR3 is built from 12 residues. CDR3 in DNA: TGCAGTGCTATGGCAGGGCGCCAGCCCCAGCATTTT. It translates to CSAMAGRQPQHF.

CDR3 loop: CASSLVGGRLSGNTIYF. CDR3 in DNA: TGTGCCAGCAGCTTAGTGGGGGGGCGCCTATCTGGAAACACCATATATTTT. The V gene is TRBV7-2, the J gene TRBJ1-3; D may be TRBD1 (6 bases). V gave up 1 base and J gave up 1 base, with 14 bases separating them. CDR1 and CDR2 from the germline V gene are SGHTA and FQGNSA. The CDR3 runs 17 residues.

The rearrangement links TRBV12-3 or TRBV12-4 to TRBJ1-5; no firm D call. The CDR3 consists of 13 residues. Trimming removed 7 bases at V and 2 bases at J, with 9 bases between. CDR3 in amino acids: CASTYSRNQPQHF. The CDR3 bases are TGTGCCAGCACGTACAGTCGCAATCAGCCCCAGCATTTT.

This clonotype was counted a few times. This chain joins TRBV28 and TRBJ2-1; 9 bases are shared with TRBD2. Trimming at V came to 4 bases and at J to 8 bases, leaving 15 bases not matched to a gene. CDR3 length equals 17 residues. CDR1 and CDR2 (germline): MDHEN, SYDVKM. The CDR3 region has the DNA TGTGCCAGCAGTTCCGCCTCTGGGCGGGAGGGTAGAGATGAGCAGTTCTTC. Protein: CASSSASGREGRDEQFF.

Here the CDR3 reads CASSFTTVDTEAFF. CDR3 DNA sequence: TGTGCCAGCAGCTTTACGACAGTTGACACTGAAGCTTTCTTT. The V call is TRBV7-2, the J call TRBJ1-1; possibly TRBD1 for D (5 bases). This CDR3 region has 14 residues. V was cut by 3 bases and J by 3 bases, with 11 bases left in between. CDR1 and CDR2 (germline): SGHTA, FQGNSA.

Many counts were recorded for this clonotype. This chain joins TRBV29-1 and TRBJ1-2; perhaps TRBD1 as D (5 bases). CDR3 size: 12 residues. CDR1 SQVTM and CDR2 ANQGSEA come from the germline V gene. Trimming shortened V by 7 bases and J by 6 bases, and 15 bases separated the two germline ends. The CDR3 region is CSASRGTHGYTF. CDR3 bases: TGCAGCGCTAGTCGGGGGACCCATGGCTACACCTTC.

This rearrangement joins TRBV5-4 to TRBJ2-1, with 11 bases that match TRBD2. V shed 3 bases and J 0 bases; nucleotides not matched to a gene: 5. CDR1 is SGHNT and CDR2 is YYREEE in the germline V gene (reference sequence). CDR3 length: 17 amino acids. In DNA, the CDR3 is TGTGCCAGCAGCTCCTTAGCGGGGGGGAGCTCCTACAATGAGCAGTTCTTC. Translating gives CASSSLAGGSSYNEQFF.

This clonotype was observed at least ten times. The rearrangement links TRBV7-2 to TRBJ2-7; 7 nucleotides align to TRBD2. The CDR3 is 16 amino acids. After removal of 1 base from V and 1 base from J, the junction contained 7 bases not matched to a gene. The germline gives CDR1 SGHTA, CDR2 FQGNSA. The CDR3 coding sequence is TGTGCCAGCAGCTTAGTCGGCGGGGGTTTTTCCTACGAGCAGTACTTC. It is translated as CASSLVGGGFSYEQYF.

This clonotype was picked up a small number of times. The CDR3 reads CASSELAGGPWFF. Here the CDR3 DNA reads TGTGCCAGCAGTGAACTAGCGGGGGGGCCCTGGTTCTTC. The chain combines TRBV2 with TRBJ2-1; TRBD2 aligns across 12 bases. Losses at the gene ends were 2 bases for V and 15 bases for J; bases not matched to a gene: 5. Germline loops: CDR1 SNHLY, CDR2 FYNNEI. The CDR3 sequence is 13 residues long.

The chain joins TRBV4-1 to TRBJ2-2; D gene unclear. Germline V gives CDR1 MGHRA, CDR2 YSYEKL. The CDR3 is made up of 15 amino acids. V lost 3 bases and J lost 6, with 14 bases in between. The CDR3: CASSQPLTISGELFF. CDR3 sequence (DNA): TGCGCCAGCAGCCAGCCCCTGACCATTTCCGGGGAGCTGTTTTTT.

The chain couples TRBV10-2 to TRBJ2-7, with a weak D call TRBD1 (6 bases). CDR1 is WSHSY, CDR2 SAAADI, per germline. The V end lost 3 bases, the J end lost 6 bases, and 9 bases lay between the germline ends. CDR3 size: 12 residues. The CDR3: CASSEGGSEQYF. The CDR3 DNA reads as TGCGCCAGCAGTGAAGGGGGTAGCGAGCAGTACTTC.

The chain uses TRBV19 and TRBJ1-1; D perhaps matches TRBD1 (5 bases). V was shortened by 2 bases and J by 3 bases, with 10 bases between the two germline ends. CDR1 and CDR2 from the germline V gene are LNHDA and SQIVND (reference sequence). The CDR3 has 14 amino acids. In DNA form, the CDR3 reads TGTGCCAGTAGTATAAACCGGGGCCACACTGAAGCTTTCTTT. This codes for CASSINRGHTEAFF.

The chain has TRBV20-1 and TRBJ2-2; D call uncertain. The V end lost 2 bases, the J end lost 4 bases, and 8 bases lay between the germline ends. The germline gives CDR1 DFQATT, CDR2 SNEGSKA (reference sequence). The CDR3 runs to 13 residues. The CDR3 reads CSARQVGTGELFF. The CDR3 coding sequence is TGCAGTGCTAGACAGGTCGGCACCGGGGAGCTGTTTTTT.

The rearrangement joins TRBV15 to TRBJ2-7, with no clear D. Germline V gene data show CDR1 as LNHNV and CDR2 as YYDKDF (reference sequence). This CDR3 has 15 residues. V was shortened by 2 bases and J by 1 base, with 12 bases between the two germline ends. The CDR3 DNA sequence: TGTGCCACCAGCAGACCGGGCTCCCTATCCTACGAGCAGTACTTC. It is translated as CATSRPGSLSYEQYF. Supplemented by reference TRBV15 and TRBJ2-7, the full variable domain reads DAMVIQNPRYQVTQFGKPVTLSCSQTLNHNVMYWYQQKSSQAPKLLFHYYDKDFNNEADTPDNFQSRRPNTSFCFLDIRSPGLGDTAMYLCATSRPGSLSYEQYFGPGTRLTVT.

A remark on this clonotype: This sequence may be a read error, since a much larger clone differs from it by one base. The CDR3: CASSPPAHRGTQYF. CDR3 in DNA: TGTGCCAGCAGTCCCCCCGCCCACCGGGGTACGCAGTATTTT. The genes are TRBV7-9 and TRBJ2-3, with a possible D match to TRBD2 (5 bases). The germline V gene encodes CDR1 SEHNR and CDR2 FQNEAQ (reference sequence). The CDR3 consists of 14 residues. Deletions cut 6 bases from V and 8 bases from J, with 18 bases between. The full variable domain, in which reference TRBV7-9 and TRBJ2-3 provide the parts outside the CDR3, is DTGVSQNPRHKITKRGQNVTFRCDPISEHNRLYWYRQTLGQGPEFLTYFQNEAQLEKSRLLSDRFSAERPKGSFSTLEIQRTEQGDSAMYLCASSPPAHRGTQYFGPGTRLTVL.

In its sample, this clonotype was seen many times. In nucleotides, the CDR3 is TGTGCCAGCAGCCTCTTCGAGGGGAACTATGGCTACACCTTC. The encoded protein is CASSLFEGNYGYTF. The chain is built from TRBV7-2 and TRBJ1-2; D perhaps matches TRBD1 (5 bases). Germline loops: CDR1 SGHTA, CDR2 FQGNSA. CDR3 length equals 14 residues. Trimming stripped 5 bases from V and 2 bases from J, with 12 bases between.

This clonotype was seen repeatedly, ten times or more. The chain combines TRBV12-3 or TRBV12-4 with TRBJ1-1; D is undetermined. This CDR3 contains 13 residues. Trimming took 6 bases from V and 2 from J, leaving 10 bases between them. The CDR3 is CASSNHRNTEAFF. Written as DNA, the CDR3 is TGTGCCAGCAGCAACCACAGAAACACTGAAGCTTTCTTT.

This clonotype appeared many times. The chain couples TRBV5-4 to TRBJ2-1, with 10 positions matching TRBD2. The CDR3 is 16 residues long. CDR1 is SGHNT, CDR2 YYREEE, per germline (reference sequence). V shed 4 bases and J 4 bases; nucleotides not matched to a gene: 8. The CDR3 protein is CASSKPLAGAYNEQFF. CDR3 in DNA: TGTGCCAGCAGCAAACCTCTAGCGGGGGCTTACAATGAGCAGTTCTTC.

This clonotype was seen repeatedly, ten times or more. The rearrangement joins TRBV7-2 to TRBJ1-6, with 10 bases matching TRBD1. The germline CDR1 and CDR2 sequences are SGHTA and FQGNSA. J was trimmed by 5 bases and V by 1 base; bases with no gene match: 2. The CDR3 totals 16 residues. This chain's CDR3 is CASSLGTGGNNSPLHF. CDR3 coding DNA: TGTGCCAGCAGCTTAGGGACAGGGGGTAATAATTCACCCCTCCACTTT.

This clonotype showed up many times. The J gene is TRBJ2-3, the V gene TRBV7-2; D not resolved. Germline loops: CDR1 SGHTA, CDR2 FQGNSA. Trimming left V 6 bases short and J 2 bases short, with 18 bases between. The CDR3 is 16 amino acids. The CDR3 region has the DNA TGTGCCAGCAGTTCGCCGAGCGCCCCATTCACAGATACGCAGTATTTT. Translating it yields CASSSPSAPFTDTQYF.

CDR3 sequence: CVAGPSDEQFF. The CDR3, as DNA: TGTGTGGCAGGCCCCTCCGATGAGCAGTTCTTC. The chain carries TRBV2 and TRBJ2-1; unclear D gene. CDR1 is SNHLY and CDR2 is FYNNEI in the germline V gene. This CDR3 is 11 amino acids long.

This clonotype has ten or more counts. The chain has TRBV7-2 and TRBJ1-5; D gene unclear. The CDR3 is 13 residues long. Germline CDR1 reads SGHTA; CDR2 reads FQGNSA. Trimming pared 4 bases from V and 6 bases from J, leaving 10 bases between. CDR3 residues: CASSSDSGQPQHF. CDR3 nucleotides: TGTGCCAGCAGCTCGGACTCAGGTCAGCCCCAGCATTTT.

This clonotype was detected ten times or more. The rearrangement links TRBV15 to TRBJ2-7; TRBD1 or TRBD2 may be the D gene (7 bases each). The germline CDR1 and CDR2 sequences are LNHNV and YYDKDF (reference sequence). This CDR3 contains 14 residues. V was shortened by 0 bases and J by 4 bases, with 10 bases between the two germline ends. CDR3 sequence (DNA): TGTGCCACCAGCAGAGATCAGGGGGGGTACGAGCAGTACTTC. Amino acids: CATSRDQGGYEQYF.

This chain joins TRBV28 and TRBJ1-1; D is undetermined. V lost 6 bases to trimming and J lost 0 bases, with 17 bases between them. The CDR3 is made up of 16 amino acids. Germline V lookup: CDR1 MDHEN, CDR2 SYDVKM. The CDR3 sequence is CASSPRHPMLNTEAFF. DNA of the CDR3: TGTGCCAGCAGCCCTAGGCATCCAATGTTGAACACTGAAGCTTTCTTT.

This chain links TRBV3-1 with TRBJ2-7; D is undetermined. This CDR3 is 15 amino acids long. Germline CDR1 LGHDT, CDR2 YNNKEL (reference sequence). The V end was cut by 1 base, the J end by 2 bases, with 12 bases between. CDR3 DNA: TGTGCCAGCAGCCAAGTTTATGGAGCCCCCTACGAGCAGTACTTC. Its translation is CASSQVYGAPYEQYF.

The J gene is TRBJ2-5, the V gene TRBV7-3; 10 bases are shared with TRBD2. Trimming cost V 2 bases and J 5 bases; bases outside gene matches: 8. This CDR3 has 16 amino acids. Germline V gene data show CDR1 as SGHTA and CDR2 as FQGTGA. CDR3 nucleotides: TGTGCCAGCAGCTTACGGCGTACTAGCGGGGTGGAGACCCAGTACTTC. Translated, it gives CASSLRRTSGVETQYF.

In regard to this clonotype: Given a much more abundant clone one base away, this may be a read error. This chain joins TRBV5-6 and TRBJ2-2, with D tentatively TRBD1 (5 bases). CDR1 and CDR2 (germline): SGHDT, YYEEEE. The CDR3 is 13 amino acids. The V end lost 5 bases, the J end lost 4 bases, and 9 bases lay between the germline ends. CDR3 DNA: TGTGCCAGCAGGACAAGGGGCACCGGGGAGCTGTTTTTT. Translated, it gives CASRTRGTGELFF.

This clonotype came up a few times. The CDR3 loop is CASSYSRTSETQYF. DNA for the CDR3: TGTGCCAGCAGTTACTCGCGGACCAGTGAGACCCAGTACTTC. This sequence joins TRBV6-2 or TRBV6-3 and TRBJ2-5; D remains ambiguous. CDR1 and CDR2 from the germline V gene are MNHEY and SVGEGT. Deletions cut 0 bases from V and 5 bases from J, with 10 bases between. The CDR3 contains 14 residues.